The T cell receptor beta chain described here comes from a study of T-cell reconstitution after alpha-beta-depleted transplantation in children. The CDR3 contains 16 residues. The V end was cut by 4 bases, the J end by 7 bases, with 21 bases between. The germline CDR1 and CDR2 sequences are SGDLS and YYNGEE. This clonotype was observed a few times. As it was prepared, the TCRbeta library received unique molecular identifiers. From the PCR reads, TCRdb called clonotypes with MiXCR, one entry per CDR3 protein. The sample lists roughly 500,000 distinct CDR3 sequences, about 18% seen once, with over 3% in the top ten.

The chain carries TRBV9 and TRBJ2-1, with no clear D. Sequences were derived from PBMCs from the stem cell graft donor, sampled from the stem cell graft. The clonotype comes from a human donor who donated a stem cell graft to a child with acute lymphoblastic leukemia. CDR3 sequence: CASSFKAVRAWNEQFF. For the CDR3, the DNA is TGTGCCAGCAGCTTCAAGGCGGTAAGGGCTTGGAATGAGCAGTTCTTC.